This T cell receptor (beta chain) was sequenced in a study of radiation and T cells in renal cell carcinoma. About the study: Nephrectomy followed 15 Gy stereotactic body radiation by 4 weeks. Study observations and caveats: Pretreatment tumor biopsies were lacking, so baseline clonotypes are unknown.

The time point denotes: blood 2 weeks post-SBRT. Treatment described: 15 Gy SBRT to primary tumor, nephrectomy 4 weeks later. After SBRT, blood was collected at 2 and 4 weeks, plus baseline. Clear cell pathology was present in this patient's renal cell carcinoma. The assay was immunoSEQ multiplex PCR, and TCRdb's table has in-frame clones only and misses some. This table holds tens of thousands of clones, 65% to 90% found once. On this clone: Its antigen is not known.

Germline assignment: CDR1 MNHEY and CDR2 SVGAGI. The ends were cut back, 2 bases at V and 7 bases at J, with 14 bases in the middle. The CDR3 totals 14 residues. Here the sequenced sample was blood, taken from a patient whose treatment included radiotherapy and nephrectomy. The chain employs TRBV6-5 and TRBJ1-2; weak D call: TRBD1 (5 bases). The clonotype was recovered from a woman aged 50 to 65 with renal cell carcinoma. CDR3 in DNA: TGTGCCAGCAGTTACCAGGCAGGGCAGACTGGCTACACCTTC. Encoded protein: CASSYQAGQTGYTF.